This TCR beta chain was identified in a study of shared clonotypes between healthy human individuals. The assay was immunoSEQ multiplex PCR, and TCRdb's table has in-frame clones only and misses some. The sample contains more than 400,000 clones, 81% of which appear only once. This CDR3 comprises 16 residues. Germline trimming cut 2 bases from V and 4 bases from J; bases unmatched to any gene: 7. CDR1 and CDR2 from the germline V gene are SGHNT and YYREEE (reference sequence). Specimen: PBMCs. The TCR originated in a woman aged 35 to 49 in good health. Some clones in this sample may be carry-over from other donors' samples. The chain recombines TRBV5-4 with TRBJ2-3; 10 bases line up with TRBD2. The CDR3 protein is CASSFLAGGTSDTQYF. The CDR3 DNA reads TGTGCCAGCAGCTTTTTAGCGGGAGGTACCTCAGATACGCAGTATTTT.